This TCR beta chain was obtained from a study of human T cells and chemical hapten exposure. On the study more broadly: An approximately 2 cm by approximately 2 cm inner upper arm patch received 2% DPC for sensitization. Largely, small differences in pooled library volume made per-sample TCR yields vary.

During construction of the library, unique molecular identifiers were attached to individual cDNA molecules for quantitative, reproducible TCR counting. One entry per CDR3 protein, called by TCRdb with MiXCR from the RACE reads. The sample lists approximately 350,000 distinct CDR3 sequences, over 6% seen once, with under 7% in the top ten. V lost 6 bases and J 2 bases, leaving 10 bases between the germline ends. The CDR3 is 14 residues long. Many counts were recorded for this clonotype. The time point denotes: patch test 2, 6 weeks after DPC sensitization. Noted treatment: therapeutic diphenylcyclopropenone sensitization with weekly scalp DPC.

This receptor was obtained from a woman between 18 and 29 years old with alopecia areata. Some clones in this sample may be carry-over from other donors' samples. The chain carries TRBV12-3 or TRBV12-4 and TRBJ2-2, with D possibly being TRBD2 (7 bases). This material consisted of whole blood, taken in connection with sensitization to the hapten diphenylcyclopropenone (DPC). CDR3 nucleotide sequence: TGTGCCAGCAGGAGGGGGGGCAACACCGGGGAGCTGTTTTTT. Amino acid sequence: CASRRGGNTGELFF.